One and the same sample provided the 27 T cell receptor beta chains below, sequenced in a study of regulatory T cells in long-lasting Graves disease. Described time point: newly diagnosed GD, antithyroid drugs for less than 3 months. Generation of the TCR library employed RNA extracted from PBMCs. For TCR beta, libraries came from iRepertoire HTBI primers and Arm-PCR of CDR3 regions. TCRdb reanalysed the multiplex PCR reads using MiXCR and keeps one entry per CDR3 protein. The sample holds about 370,000 distinct CDR3 sequences, about 16% seen once. Here the sequenced sample was peripheral blood mononuclear cells (PBMCs), taken at new diagnosis, from a patient treated with antithyroid drugs. These receptors were obtained from a female donor with Graves disease.

The chain combines TRBV2 with TRBJ2-7; a possible D gene is TRBD2 (6 bases). Germline V gene lookup returns CDR1 SNHLY and CDR2 FYNNEI. Between the trimmed V and J ends, which lost 8 bases and 5 bases, there was a span of 16 bases. This CDR3 spans 13 amino acids. CDR3 in DNA: TGTGCCAGCTCCCGGGGGAAAGTGAACGAGCAGTACTTC. This codes for CASSRGKVNEQYF.

This clonotype occurred many times. The genes are TRBV19 and TRBJ1-1; D remains ambiguous. Trimming took 7 bases from V and 0 from J, leaving 12 bases between them. The CDR3 sequence is 14 residues long. Germline CDR1 is LNHDA and CDR2 is SQIVND (reference sequence). Here the CDR3 reads CASTPAAMNTEAFF. CDR3 bases: TGTGCCAGTACTCCCGCGGCCATGAACACTGAAGCTTTCTTT. The variable domain in full, completed from reference TRBV19 and TRBJ1-1, reads DGGITQSPKYLFRKEGQNVTLSCEQNLNHDAMYWYRQDPGQGLRLIYYSQIVNDFQKGDIAEGYSVSREKKESFPLTVTSAQKNPTAFYLCASTPAAMNTEAFFGQGTRLTVV.

The table lists this clonotype with a few counts. The chain recombines TRBV5-1 with TRBJ2-5; D is ambiguous. The V and J ends lost 1 base and 2 bases respectively, with 6 bases between them. Germline V gives CDR1 SGHRS, CDR2 YFSETQ. This CDR3 contains 13 residues. The CDR3 protein is CASSLIGQETQYF. The CDR3 region has the DNA TGCGCCAGCAGCTTGATTGGTCAAGAGACCCAGTACTTC.

The sample holds many counts of this clonotype. The chain joins TRBV15 to TRBJ2-1; no clear D gene. V lost 0 bases, J lost 7 bases, and 4 bases lay in between. CDR1 LNHNV and CDR2 YYDKDF come from the germline V gene (reference sequence). This CDR3 is built from 12 residues. The CDR3 DNA reads TGTGCCACCAGCAGAGATCGGAATGAGCAGTTCTTC. Translating it yields CATSRDRNEQFF.

Many counts were recorded for this clonotype. V gene TRBV9 combines with J gene TRBJ2-7; D uncertain. With 4 bases removed from V and 2 bases from J, the gap between germline ends came to 22 bases. Per germline, CDR1 SGDLS and CDR2 YYNGEE. CDR3 length equals 17 residues. Written as DNA, the CDR3 is TGTGCCAGCAGCCCAGACCTAGAAGGGTATAAGACCTACGAGCAGTACTTC. It specifies CASSPDLEGYKTYEQYF.

Many counts were recorded for this clonotype. The chain joins TRBV27 to TRBJ2-1, with D maybe TRBD2 (5 bases). CDR1 and CDR2 (germline): MNHEY, SMNVEV (reference sequence). This CDR3 has 15 amino acids. Between the trimmed V and J ends, which lost 6 bases and 0 bases, there was a span of 12 bases. CDR3 sequence: CASSTEGSSYNEQFF. The CDR3 nucleotides read TGTGCCAGCAGCACCGAGGGTAGCTCCTACAATGAGCAGTTCTTC.

Many counts were recorded for this clonotype. The rearrangement links TRBV12-3 or TRBV12-4 to TRBJ1-1; TRBD1 aligns across 8 bases. V shed 6 bases, J shed 2 bases, and the junction held 8 bases outside the gene matches. There are 15 residues in the CDR3. The CDR3 reads CASSGQGRGNTEAFF. In nucleotides, the CDR3 is TGTGCCAGCAGCGGACAGGGAAGGGGAAACACTGAAGCTTTCTTT.

This clonotype has a count of ten or more. CDR3 region: CASSLRDRHEALHF. In DNA, the CDR3 is TGCGCCAGCAGCTTGAGGGACAGGCACGAGGCCCTCCACTTT. The chain carries TRBV5-1 and TRBJ1-6; 8 positions match TRBD1. V shed 1 base and J 14 bases; nucleotides not matched to a gene: 8. The CDR3 covers 14 residues. Germline CDR1 reads SGHRS; CDR2 reads YFSETQ.

This clonotype showed up many times. The genes are TRBV12-3 or TRBV12-4 and TRBJ2-5; D ambiguous. V lost 6 bases to trimming and J lost 6 bases, with 8 bases between them. The CDR3 totals 11 residues. CDR3 sequence (DNA): TGTGCCAGCAGCTTTTCCCAGACCCAGTACTTC. This codes for CASSFSQTQYF.

This clonotype occurred a few times. The CDR3 protein is CASSVSTGGQETQYF. The CDR3 region has the DNA TGTGCCAGCAGCGTATCAACCGGGGGGCAAGAGACCCAGTACTTC. V is TRBV9 and J is TRBJ2-5, with TRBD2 matching over 7 bases. This CDR3 region has 15 residues. V was pared by 1 base and J by 2 bases, with 5 bases of the junction left unmatched. CDR1 and CDR2 from the germline V gene are SGDLS and YYNGEE.

In the case of this clonotype: A single base is all that separates this from a far larger clone, so a read error is likely. The rearrangement uses TRBV7-2 and TRBJ2-3, with TRBD2 matching 8 bases. The CDR3 runs 15 residues. CDR1 is SGHTA and CDR2 is FQGNSA in the germline V gene. The CDR3 nucleotides are TGTGCCTGCAGCACCTCGGGGGGGCGGCGGGATACGCAGTATTTT. Encoded protein: CACSTSGGRRDTQYF.

This clonotype was recorded at least ten times. V and J are TRBV5-5 and TRBJ2-4; D is possibly TRBD1 (6 bases). This CDR3 has 17 residues. V dropped 4 bases and J dropped 1 base, with 18 bases sitting between them. Germline V gene lookup returns CDR1 SGHKS and CDR2 YYEKEE (reference sequence). CDR3 sequence: CASSLHTGSEAKNIQYF. The CDR3 nucleotides read TGTGCCAGCAGCCTACACACAGGGTCGGAGGCCAAAAACATTCAGTACTTC.

The sample holds many counts of this clonotype. The chain recombines TRBV3-1 with TRBJ2-7; D is possibly TRBD1 (6 bases). This CDR3 has 14 residues. Trimming shortened V by 6 bases and J by 5 bases, and 17 bases separated the two germline ends. Germline V lookup: CDR1 LGHDT, CDR2 YNNKEL (reference sequence). Written as DNA, the CDR3 is TGTGCCAGCAGACAACAGGGTATGGGCCACGAGCAGTACTTC. Amino acids: CASRQQGMGHEQYF.

In this sample, this clonotype turned up many times. This rearrangement joins TRBV7-9 to TRBJ1-2; D uncertain. The CDR3 extends over 12 amino acids. Germline assignment: CDR1 SEHNR and CDR2 FQNEAQ (reference sequence). The V and J ends lost 1 base and 6 bases respectively, with 6 bases between them. The CDR3 reads CASSLEAHGYTF. Written as DNA, the CDR3 is TGTGCCAGCAGCTTAGAGGCACATGGCTACACCTTC.

This clonotype was found many times. This chain connects TRBV7-9 to TRBJ2-7; D unresolved. The V gene's germline CDR1 is SEHNR and CDR2 FQNEAQ (reference sequence). The CDR3 has 12 residues. Trimming shortened V by 5 bases and J by 3 bases, and 8 bases separated the two germline ends. DNA of the CDR3: TGTGCCAGCAGCAAGGACCACTACGAGCAGTACTTC. This encodes CASSKDHYEQYF.

This clonotype was seen ten or more times. This chain joins TRBV4-2 and TRBJ2-6; D not resolved. The CDR3 is 15 amino acids. The germline V and J ends were trimmed by 4 bases and 9 bases, with 16 bases remaining between them. Germline V gene data show CDR1 as LGHNA and CDR2 as YNFKEQ. The CDR3 DNA sequence: TGTGCCAGCAGCCTAAATCTACGTAGAAACAACGTCCTGACTTTC. Translation gives CASSLNLRRNNVLTF.

The rearrangement joins TRBV6-2 or TRBV6-3 to TRBJ1-3; tentative D call: TRBD1 (5 bases). Germline V gene data show CDR1 as MNHEY and CDR2 as SVGEGT. CDR3 length: 15 amino acids. V was trimmed by 1 base and J by 1 base, leaving 8 bases between them. The CDR3 region is CASSYLRGSGNTIYF. Written as DNA, the CDR3 is TGTGCCAGCAGTTACTTGAGGGGTTCTGGAAACACCATATATTTT.

Regarding this clonotype: Given a far larger clone just one base away, this is likely a sequencing read error. The gene calls are TRBV11-1 and TRBJ2-7, with 12 positions matching TRBD2. Per the germline V gene, CDR1 is SGHAT and CDR2 is FQDESV (reference sequence). V was clipped by 4 bases and J by 7 bases; unmatched bases: 8. CDR3 length: 15 residues. For the CDR3, the DNA is TGTGCCAGCAGCTCGGGACTAGCGGGTGTCAATGAGCAGTACTTC. As protein: CASSSGLAGVNEQYF.

This clonotype was found a few times. The chain is built from TRBV7-2 and TRBJ2-3; 8 nucleotides align to TRBD2. Germline V CDR1 and CDR2: SGHTA, FQGNSA. The CDR3 runs 17 residues. The V gene end was trimmed by 2 bases and the J gene end by 3 bases; junction bases not matched to a gene: 10. The CDR3 here is CASSLFSGGRETDTQYF. CDR3 sequence (DNA): TGTGCCAGCAGCTTATTTTCGGGGGGGCGAGAGACAGATACGCAGTATTTT.

There are many counts of this clonotype. Germline is not matched at one junction end, which may reflect a read error. The chain carries TRBV27 and TRBJ1-4, with 7 bases fitting TRBD1. CDR1 and CDR2 from the germline V gene are MNHEY and SMNVEV (reference sequence). The CDR3 covers 12 residues. As DNA, the CDR3 is TGTGACAGCAGTAATCGACAGGGCAAACTGTTTTTT. This gives the protein CDSSNRQGKLFF.

This clonotype has at least ten counts. The V and J genes are TRBV7-2 and TRBJ1-5; D unclear. Germline V gives CDR1 SGHTA, CDR2 FQGNSA. The CDR3 extends over 15 amino acids. V was cut by 0 bases and J by 3 bases, with 9 bases left in between. CDR3 sequence (DNA): TGTGCCAGCAGCTTAGCGCCCAGCATCAATCAGCCCCAGCATTTT. Translated, it gives CASSLAPSINQPQHF.

This clonotype was recorded many times. This clone may be a read error of a much larger clone one base away. In DNA form, the CDR3 reads TGTGCCAGCAGTTATGGCGGGACAGGGAGTAGGGGGCAGTTCTTC. As protein: CASSYGGTGSRGQFF. The chain has TRBV28 and TRBJ2-1; 9 bases are shared with TRBD1. J gave up 12 bases and V 4 bases, and 13 bases lay outside the gene matches. Per the germline V gene, CDR1 is MDHEN and CDR2 is SYDVKM. The CDR3 spans 15 residues. Based on the CDR3 plus reference TRBV28 and TRBJ2-1, the full variable domain is DVKVTQSSRYLVKRTGEKVFLECVQDMDHENMFWYRQDPGLGLRLIYFSYDVKMKEKGDIPEGYSVSREKKERFSLILESASTNQTSMYLCASSYGGTGSRGQFFGPGTRLTVL.

The table lists this clonotype with many counts. The chain uses TRBV5-1 and TRBJ1-1, with 10 bases matching TRBD1. The CDR3 loop spans 13 amino acids. CDR1 is SGHRS, CDR2 YFSETQ, per germline. The V gene end was trimmed by 3 bases and the J gene end by 6 bases; junction bases not matched to a gene: 2. The CDR3 reads CASSSGTGAEAFF. In nucleotides, the CDR3 is TGCGCCAGCAGCTCGGGGACAGGGGCTGAAGCTTTCTTT.

This sequence joins TRBV13 and TRBJ2-7; TRBD1 aligns across 7 bases. Germline V lookup: CDR1 PRHDT, CDR2 FYEKMQ (reference sequence). The CDR3 length is 12 residues. Trimming removed 9 bases from V and 2 bases from J; junction bases left unmatched: 4. The CDR3 nucleotides read TGTGCCAGTGCGACAGGGCCCTACGAGCAGTACTTC. This encodes CASATGPYEQYF.

This clonotype showed up just once. A clone one base away is much larger, so this may be a read error. This chain joins TRBV30 and TRBJ2-2; D is unresolved. Trimming left V 4 bases short and J 1 base short, with 13 bases between. The CDR3 extends over 15 amino acids. Germline V gene lookup returns CDR1 GTSNPN and CDR2 SVGIG (reference sequence). The CDR3 spells CAWIVRSWNTGELFF. CDR3 DNA: TGTGCCTGGATCGTAAGGTCCTGGAACACCGGGGAGCTGTTTTTT.

This clonotype is medium-sized within its sample. The rearrangement links TRBV20-1 to TRBJ1-6; D may be TRBD1 (5 bases). The germline V and J ends were trimmed by 3 bases and 5 bases, with 14 bases remaining between them. Germline assignment: CDR1 DFQATT and CDR2 SNEGSKA (reference sequence). The CDR3 length is 15 residues. In nucleotides, the CDR3 is TGCAGTGCTAGCTACGGGGGGGTTCATAATTCACCCCTCCACTTT. Translated, it gives CSASYGGVHNSPLHF.

This clonotype appeared many times. CDR3: CASRNPGHEGQRNQPQHF. The CDR3 nucleotides are TGTGCCAGTAGGAATCCGGGACATGAGGGCCAGCGCAATCAGCCCCAGCATTTT. This chain joins TRBV19 and TRBJ1-5; possible D gene TRBD1, 6 bases. Trimming shortened V by 6 bases and J by 2 bases, and 23 bases separated the two germline ends. Germline values: CDR1 LNHDA, CDR2 SQIVND (reference sequence). This CDR3 is built from 18 residues.